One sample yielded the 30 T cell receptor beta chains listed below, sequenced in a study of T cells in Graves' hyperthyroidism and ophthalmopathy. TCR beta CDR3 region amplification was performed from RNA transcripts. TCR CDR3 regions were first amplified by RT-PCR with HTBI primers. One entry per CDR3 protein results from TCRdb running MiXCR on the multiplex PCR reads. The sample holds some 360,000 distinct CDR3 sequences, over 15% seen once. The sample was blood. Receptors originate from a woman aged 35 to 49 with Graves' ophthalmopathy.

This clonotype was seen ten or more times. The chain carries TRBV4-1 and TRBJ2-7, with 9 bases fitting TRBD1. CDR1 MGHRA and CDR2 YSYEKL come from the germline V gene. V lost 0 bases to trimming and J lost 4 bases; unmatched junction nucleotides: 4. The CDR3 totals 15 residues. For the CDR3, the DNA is TGCGCCAGCAGCCAAGAGTACAGGGGGCGATACGAGCAGTACTTC. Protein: CASSQEYRGRYEQYF.

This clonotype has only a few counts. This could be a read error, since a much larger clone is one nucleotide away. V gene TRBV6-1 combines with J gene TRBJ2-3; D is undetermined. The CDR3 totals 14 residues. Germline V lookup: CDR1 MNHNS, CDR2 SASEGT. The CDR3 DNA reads TGTGTCAGCAACAAACTTACCGCCGCGGATACGCAGTATTTT. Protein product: CVSNKLTAADTQYF.

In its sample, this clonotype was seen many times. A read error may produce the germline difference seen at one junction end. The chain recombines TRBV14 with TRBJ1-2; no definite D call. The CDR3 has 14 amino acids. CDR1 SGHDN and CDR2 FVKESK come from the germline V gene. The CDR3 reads CASSQVPYYYGCTF. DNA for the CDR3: TGTGCCAGCAGCCAAGTTCCATACTACTATGGCTGCACCTTC.

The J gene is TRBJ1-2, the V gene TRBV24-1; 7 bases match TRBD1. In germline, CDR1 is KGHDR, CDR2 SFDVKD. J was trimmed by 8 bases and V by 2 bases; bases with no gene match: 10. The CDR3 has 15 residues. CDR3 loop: CATSDSRTGLSGYTF. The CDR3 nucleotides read TGTGCCACCAGTGATTCCCGGACAGGCCTCTCGGGCTACACCTTC.

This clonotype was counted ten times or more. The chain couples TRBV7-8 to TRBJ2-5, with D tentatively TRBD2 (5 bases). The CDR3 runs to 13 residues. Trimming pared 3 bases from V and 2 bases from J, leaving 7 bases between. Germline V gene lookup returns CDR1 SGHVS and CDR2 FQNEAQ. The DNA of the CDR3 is TGTGCCAGCAGCTTCGGAGGACAAGAGACCCAGTACTTC. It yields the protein CASSFGGQETQYF.

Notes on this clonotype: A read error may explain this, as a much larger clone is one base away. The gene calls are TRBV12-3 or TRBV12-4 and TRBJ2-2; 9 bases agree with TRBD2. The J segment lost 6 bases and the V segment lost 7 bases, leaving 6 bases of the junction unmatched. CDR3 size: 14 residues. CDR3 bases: TGTGCCAGCAATTCGGCGGGAGGGGCCGGGGAGCTGTTTTTT. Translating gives CASNSAGGAGELFF.

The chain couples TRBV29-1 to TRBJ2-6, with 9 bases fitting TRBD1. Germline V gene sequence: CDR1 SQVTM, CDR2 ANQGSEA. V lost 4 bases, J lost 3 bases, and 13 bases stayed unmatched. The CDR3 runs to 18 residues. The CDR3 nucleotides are TGCAGCGTTGCATTTCAGGAGACAGGGGGTATTGGGGCCAACGTCCTGACTTTC. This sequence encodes CSVAFQETGGIGANVLTF. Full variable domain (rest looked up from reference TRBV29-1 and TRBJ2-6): SAVISQKPSRDICQRGTSLTIQCQVDSQVTMMFWYRQQPGQSLTLIATANQGSEATYESGFVIDKFPISRPNLTFSTLTVSNMSPEDSSIYLCSVAFQETGGIGANVLTFGAGSRLTVL.

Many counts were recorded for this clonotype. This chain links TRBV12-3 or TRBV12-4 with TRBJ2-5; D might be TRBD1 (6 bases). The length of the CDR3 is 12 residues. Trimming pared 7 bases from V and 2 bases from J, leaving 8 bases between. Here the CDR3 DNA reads TGTGCCAGCACACAGGGTCAAGAGACCCAGTACTTC. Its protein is CASTQGQETQYF.

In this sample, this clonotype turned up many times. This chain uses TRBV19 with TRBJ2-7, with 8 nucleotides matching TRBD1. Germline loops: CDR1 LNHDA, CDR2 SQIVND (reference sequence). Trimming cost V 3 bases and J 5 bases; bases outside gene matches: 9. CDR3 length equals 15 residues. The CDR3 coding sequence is TGTGCCAGTAGTATGGCGTTGCAGGGGGCTGACGAGCAGTACTTC. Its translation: CASSMALQGADEQYF.

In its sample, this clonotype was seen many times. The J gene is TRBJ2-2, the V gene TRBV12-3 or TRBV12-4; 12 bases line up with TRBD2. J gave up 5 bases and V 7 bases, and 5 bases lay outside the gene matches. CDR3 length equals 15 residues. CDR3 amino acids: CASKRLAGDTGELFF. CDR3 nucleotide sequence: TGTGCCAGCAAAAGACTAGCGGGAGATACCGGGGAGCTGTTTTTT.

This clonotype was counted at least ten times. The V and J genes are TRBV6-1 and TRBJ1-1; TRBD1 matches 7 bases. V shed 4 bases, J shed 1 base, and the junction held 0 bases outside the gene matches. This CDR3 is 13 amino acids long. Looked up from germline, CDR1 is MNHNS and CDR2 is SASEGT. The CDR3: CASSGDRNTEAFF. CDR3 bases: TGTGCCAGCAGTGGGGACAGGAACACTGAAGCTTTCTTT.

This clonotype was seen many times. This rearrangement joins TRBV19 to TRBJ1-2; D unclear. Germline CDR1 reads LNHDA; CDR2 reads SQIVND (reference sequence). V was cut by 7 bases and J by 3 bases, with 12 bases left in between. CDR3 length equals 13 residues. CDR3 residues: CASTTVLDYGYTF. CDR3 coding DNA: TGTGCCAGTACAACGGTTTTGGACTATGGCTACACCTTC.

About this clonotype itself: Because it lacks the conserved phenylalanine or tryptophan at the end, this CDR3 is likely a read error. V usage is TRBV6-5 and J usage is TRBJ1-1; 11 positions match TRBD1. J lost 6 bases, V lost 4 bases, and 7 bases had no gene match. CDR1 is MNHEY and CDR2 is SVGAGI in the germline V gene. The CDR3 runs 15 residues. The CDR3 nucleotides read TGTGCCAGCAGTTCTTACGGACAGGGGGCGTCTGAAGCTTTCCTT. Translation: CASSSYGQGASEAFL.

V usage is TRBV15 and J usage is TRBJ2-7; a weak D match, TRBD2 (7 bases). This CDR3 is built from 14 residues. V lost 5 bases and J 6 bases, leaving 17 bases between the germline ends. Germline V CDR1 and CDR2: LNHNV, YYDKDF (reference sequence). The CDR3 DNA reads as TGTGCCACCAGCGCCACAGGGAGGGGTTTCGAGCAGTACTTC. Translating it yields CATSATGRGFEQYF.

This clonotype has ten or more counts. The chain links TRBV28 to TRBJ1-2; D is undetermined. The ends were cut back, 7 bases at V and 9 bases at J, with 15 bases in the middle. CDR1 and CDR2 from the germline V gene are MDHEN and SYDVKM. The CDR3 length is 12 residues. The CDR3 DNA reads TGTGCCAGCACCGCAGGAGGGCCCCGCTACACCTTC. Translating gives CASTAGGPRYTF.

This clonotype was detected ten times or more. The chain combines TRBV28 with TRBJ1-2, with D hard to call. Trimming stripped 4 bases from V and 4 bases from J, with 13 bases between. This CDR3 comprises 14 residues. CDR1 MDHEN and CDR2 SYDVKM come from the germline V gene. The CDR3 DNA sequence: TGTGCCAGCAGTTACCGAGGGAGGGTCTATGGCTACACCTTC. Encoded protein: CASSYRGRVYGYTF.

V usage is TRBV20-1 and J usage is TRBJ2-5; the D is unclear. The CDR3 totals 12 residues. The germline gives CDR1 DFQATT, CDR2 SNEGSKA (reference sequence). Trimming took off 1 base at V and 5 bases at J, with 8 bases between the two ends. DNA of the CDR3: TGCAGTGCTAGAGCTAGGGCGGAGACCCAGTACTTC. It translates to CSARARAETQYF.

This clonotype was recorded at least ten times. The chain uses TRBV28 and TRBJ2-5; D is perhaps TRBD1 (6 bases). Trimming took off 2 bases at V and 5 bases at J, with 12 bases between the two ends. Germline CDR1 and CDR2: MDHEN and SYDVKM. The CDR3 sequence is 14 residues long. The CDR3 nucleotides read TGTGCCAGCAGTTTACCAGGGGCTGGGGAGACCCAGTACTTC. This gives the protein CASSLPGAGETQYF.

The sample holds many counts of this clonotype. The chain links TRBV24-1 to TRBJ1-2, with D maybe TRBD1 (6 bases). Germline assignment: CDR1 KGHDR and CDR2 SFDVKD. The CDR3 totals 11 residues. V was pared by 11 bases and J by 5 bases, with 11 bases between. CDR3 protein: CAIGTPYGYTF. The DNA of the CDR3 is TGTGCCATCGGGACACCATATGGCTACACCTTC.

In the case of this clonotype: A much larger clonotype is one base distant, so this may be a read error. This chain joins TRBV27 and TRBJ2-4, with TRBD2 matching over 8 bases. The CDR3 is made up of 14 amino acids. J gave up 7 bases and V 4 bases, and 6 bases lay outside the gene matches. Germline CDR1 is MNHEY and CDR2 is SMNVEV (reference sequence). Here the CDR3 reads CASSSGGARNIQYF. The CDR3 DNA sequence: TGTGCCAGCAGTTCCGGGGGGGCAAGGAACATTCAGTACTTC.

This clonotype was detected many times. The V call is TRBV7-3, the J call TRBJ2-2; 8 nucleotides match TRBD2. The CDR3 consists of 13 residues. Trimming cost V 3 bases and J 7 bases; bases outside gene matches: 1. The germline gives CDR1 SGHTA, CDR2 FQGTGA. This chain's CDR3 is CASSFGRGGELFF. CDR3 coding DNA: TGTGCCAGCAGCTTCGGGAGGGGCGGGGAGCTGTTTTTT.

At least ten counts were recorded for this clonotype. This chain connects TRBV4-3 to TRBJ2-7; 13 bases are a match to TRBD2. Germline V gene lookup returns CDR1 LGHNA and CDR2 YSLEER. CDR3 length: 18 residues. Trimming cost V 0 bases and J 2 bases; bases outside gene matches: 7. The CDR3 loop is CASSQDPITSGRAYEQYF. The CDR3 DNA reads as TGCGCCAGCAGCCAAGATCCTATCACTAGCGGGAGGGCCTACGAGCAGTACTTC.

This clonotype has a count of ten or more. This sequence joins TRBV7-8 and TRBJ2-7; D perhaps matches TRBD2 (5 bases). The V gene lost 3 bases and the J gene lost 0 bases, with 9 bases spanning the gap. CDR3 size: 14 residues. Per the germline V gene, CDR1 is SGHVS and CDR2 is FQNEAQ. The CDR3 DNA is TGTGCCAGCAGCTTTCAGCGGCTCTCCTACGAGCAGTACTTC. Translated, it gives CASSFQRLSYEQYF.

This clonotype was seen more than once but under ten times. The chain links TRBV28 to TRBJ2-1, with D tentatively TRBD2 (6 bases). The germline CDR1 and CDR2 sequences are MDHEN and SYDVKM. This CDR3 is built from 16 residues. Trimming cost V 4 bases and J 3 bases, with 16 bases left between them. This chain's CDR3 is CASSYLAEWGYNEQFF. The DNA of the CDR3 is TGTGCCAGCAGTTATTTAGCGGAGTGGGGCTACAATGAGCAGTTCTTC.

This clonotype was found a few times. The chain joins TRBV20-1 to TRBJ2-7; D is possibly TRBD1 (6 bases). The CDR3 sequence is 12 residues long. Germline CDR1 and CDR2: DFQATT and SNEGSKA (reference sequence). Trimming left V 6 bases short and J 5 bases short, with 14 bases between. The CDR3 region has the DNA TGCAGTGCCCCCAGGGGTGTTGACGAGCAGTACTTC. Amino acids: CSAPRGVDEQYF.

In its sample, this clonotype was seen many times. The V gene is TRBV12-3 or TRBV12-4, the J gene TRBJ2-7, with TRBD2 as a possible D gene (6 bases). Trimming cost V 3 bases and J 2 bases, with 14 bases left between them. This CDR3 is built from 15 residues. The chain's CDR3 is CASSFETGATYEQYF. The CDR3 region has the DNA TGTGCCAGCAGTTTCGAAACGGGAGCTACCTACGAGCAGTACTTC.

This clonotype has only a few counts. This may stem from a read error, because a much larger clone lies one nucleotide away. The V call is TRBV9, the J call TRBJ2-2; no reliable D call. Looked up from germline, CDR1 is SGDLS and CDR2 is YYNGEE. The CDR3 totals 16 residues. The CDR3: CASSVGVGRNIGELFF. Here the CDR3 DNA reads TGTGCCAGCAGCGTAGGGGTAGGGCGAAACATCGGGGAGCTGTTTTTT.

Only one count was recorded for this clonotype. For the CDR3, the DNA is TGTGCCAGCAGTTACTCAGCCGGACGGGGTGGACATTTT. Translating it yields CASSYSAGRGGHF. The chain links TRBV6-5 to TRBJ1-5; D unresolved. The CDR3 covers 13 residues. Trimming took off 0 bases at V and 16 bases at J, with 16 bases between the two ends. Germline lookup yields CDR1 MNHEY and CDR2 SVGAGI.

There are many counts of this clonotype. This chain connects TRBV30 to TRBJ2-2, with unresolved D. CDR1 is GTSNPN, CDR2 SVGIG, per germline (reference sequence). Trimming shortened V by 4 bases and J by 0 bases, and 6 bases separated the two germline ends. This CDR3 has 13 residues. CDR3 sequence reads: CAWKGANTGELFF. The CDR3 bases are TGTGCCTGGAAGGGTGCGAACACCGGGGAGCTGTTTTTT.

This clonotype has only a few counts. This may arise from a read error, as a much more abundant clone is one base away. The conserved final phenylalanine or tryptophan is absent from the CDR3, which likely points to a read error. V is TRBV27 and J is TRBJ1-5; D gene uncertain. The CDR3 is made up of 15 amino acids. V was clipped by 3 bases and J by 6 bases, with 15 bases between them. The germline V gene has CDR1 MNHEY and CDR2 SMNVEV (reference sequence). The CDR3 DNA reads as TGTGCCAGCAGTTTTCGGTCGGGAATGGGTCAGCCCCAGCATTTG. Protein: CASSFRSGMGQPQHL.